These 2 T cell receptor beta chains originate from one sample sequenced in a study of blood T cell repertoires in COVID-19. Assay used: immunoSEQ multiplex PCR; TCRdb lists only in-frame clones, some missing. The data show fewer than 350,000 clones, approximately 88% seen once. Sequencing used PBMCs or T cells enriched from blood (not recorded which). The source is a man in his sixties who had recovered from COVID-19.

The chain joins TRBV5-1 to TRBJ2-5; TRBD2 agrees at 8 bases. CDR1 SGHRS and CDR2 YFSETQ come from the germline V gene. Trimming at V came to 0 bases and at J to 1 base, leaving 5 bases not matched to a gene. CDR3 length: 16 residues. CDR3 sequence (DNA): TGCGCCAGCAGCTTGGCTAGTACTAGCGGCCAAGAGACCCAGTACTTC. Translating it yields CASSLASTSGQETQYF. The full variable domain, its missing parts supplied by reference TRBV5-1 and TRBJ2-5, is KAGVTQTPRYLIKTRGQQVTLSCSPISGHRSVSWYQQTPGQGLQFLFEYFSETQRNKGNFPGRFSGRQFSNSRSEMNVSTLELGDSALYLCASSLASTSGQETQYFGPGTRLLVL.

Here the CDR3 reads CASSWLGPLNTGELFF. The DNA for the CDR3 is TGCGCCAGCAGCTGGCTAGGCCCGCTAAACACCGGGGAGCTGTTTTTT. V and J are TRBV5-1 and TRBJ2-2; D is unclear. In germline, CDR1 is SGHRS, CDR2 YFSETQ. The V and J ends lost 3 bases and 2 bases respectively, with 14 bases between them. This CDR3 has 16 amino acids.